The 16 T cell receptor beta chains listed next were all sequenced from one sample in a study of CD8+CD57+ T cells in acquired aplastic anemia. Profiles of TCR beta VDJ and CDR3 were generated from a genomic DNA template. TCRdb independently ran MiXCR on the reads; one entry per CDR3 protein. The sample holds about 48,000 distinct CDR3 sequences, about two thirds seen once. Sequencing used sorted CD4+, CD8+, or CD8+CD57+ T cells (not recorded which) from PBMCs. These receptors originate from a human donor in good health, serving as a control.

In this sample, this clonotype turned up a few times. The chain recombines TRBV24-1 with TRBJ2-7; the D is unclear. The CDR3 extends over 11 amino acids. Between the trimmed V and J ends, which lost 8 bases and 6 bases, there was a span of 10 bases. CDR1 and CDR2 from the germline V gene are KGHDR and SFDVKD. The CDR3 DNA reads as TGTGCCACCATGTCGCCTTGCGAGCAGTACTTC. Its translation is CATMSPCEQYF.

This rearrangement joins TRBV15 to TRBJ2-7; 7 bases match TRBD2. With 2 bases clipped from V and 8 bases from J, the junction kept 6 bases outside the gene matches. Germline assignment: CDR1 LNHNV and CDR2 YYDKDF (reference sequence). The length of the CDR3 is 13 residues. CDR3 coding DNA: TGTGCCACCAGCAGATTAAGACTAGCCCAGCAGTACTTC. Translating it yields CATSRLRLAQQYF.

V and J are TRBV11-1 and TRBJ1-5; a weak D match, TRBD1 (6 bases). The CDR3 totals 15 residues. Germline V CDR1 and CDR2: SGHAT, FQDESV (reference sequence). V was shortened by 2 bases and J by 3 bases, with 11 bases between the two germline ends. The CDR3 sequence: CASSLRSGDNQPQHF. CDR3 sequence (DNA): TGTGCCAGCAGCTTACGGTCAGGGGACAATCAGCCCCAGCATTTT.

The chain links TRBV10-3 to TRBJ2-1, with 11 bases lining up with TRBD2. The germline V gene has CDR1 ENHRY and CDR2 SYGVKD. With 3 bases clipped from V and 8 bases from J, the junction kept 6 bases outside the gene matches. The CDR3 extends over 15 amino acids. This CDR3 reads CAISDSGGALDEQFF. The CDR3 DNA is TGTGCCATCAGTGATAGCGGGGGGGCCTTAGATGAGCAGTTCTTC.

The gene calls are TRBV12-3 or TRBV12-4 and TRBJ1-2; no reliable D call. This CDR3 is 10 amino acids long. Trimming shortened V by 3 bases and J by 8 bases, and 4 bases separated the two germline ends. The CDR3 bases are TGTGCCAGCAGTTTCTCCGGCTACACCTTC. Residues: CASSFSGYTF.

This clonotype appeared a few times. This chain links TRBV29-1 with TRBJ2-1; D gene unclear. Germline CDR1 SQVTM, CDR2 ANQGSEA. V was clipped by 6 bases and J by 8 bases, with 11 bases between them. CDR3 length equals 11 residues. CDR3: CSVTDMDEQFF. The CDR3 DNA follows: TGCAGCGTCACCGACATGGATGAGCAGTTCTTC.

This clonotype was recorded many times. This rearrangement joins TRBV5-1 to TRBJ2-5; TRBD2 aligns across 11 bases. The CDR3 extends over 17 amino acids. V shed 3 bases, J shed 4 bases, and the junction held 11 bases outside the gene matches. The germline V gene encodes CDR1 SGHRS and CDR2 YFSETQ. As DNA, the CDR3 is TGCGCCAGCAGCTCGAACTTAGCGGGAGGGCCCCGAGAGACCCAGTACTTC. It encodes CASSSNLAGGPRETQYF.

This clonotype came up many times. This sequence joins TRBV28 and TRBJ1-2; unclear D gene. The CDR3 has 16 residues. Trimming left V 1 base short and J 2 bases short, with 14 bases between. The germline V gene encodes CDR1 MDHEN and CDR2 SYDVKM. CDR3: CASSLYVVAGNYGYTF. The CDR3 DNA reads TGTGCCAGCAGTTTATATGTAGTAGCGGGGAACTATGGCTACACCTTC.

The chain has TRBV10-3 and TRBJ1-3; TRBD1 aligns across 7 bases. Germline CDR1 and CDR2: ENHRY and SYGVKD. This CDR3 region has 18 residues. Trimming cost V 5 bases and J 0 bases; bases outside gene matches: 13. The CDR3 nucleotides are TGTGCCATCAGTCCGCCGGGACAGACGCCTTTCTCTGGAAACACCATATATTTT. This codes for CAISPPGQTPFSGNTIYF.

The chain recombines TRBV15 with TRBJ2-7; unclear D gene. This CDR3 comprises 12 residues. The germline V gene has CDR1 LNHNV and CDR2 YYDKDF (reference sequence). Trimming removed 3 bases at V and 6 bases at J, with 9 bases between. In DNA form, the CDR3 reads TGTGCCACCAGCAGGTCGTCGGGCGAGCAGTACTTC. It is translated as CATSRSSGEQYF.

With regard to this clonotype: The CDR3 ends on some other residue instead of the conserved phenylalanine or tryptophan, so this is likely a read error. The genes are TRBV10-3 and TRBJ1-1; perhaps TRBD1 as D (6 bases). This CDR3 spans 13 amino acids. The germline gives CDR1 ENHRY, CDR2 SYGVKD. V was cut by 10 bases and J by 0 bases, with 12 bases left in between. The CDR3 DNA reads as TGTGCCACCTACAGGGACCTGAACACTGAAGCTTTCCTT. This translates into CATYRDLNTEAFL.

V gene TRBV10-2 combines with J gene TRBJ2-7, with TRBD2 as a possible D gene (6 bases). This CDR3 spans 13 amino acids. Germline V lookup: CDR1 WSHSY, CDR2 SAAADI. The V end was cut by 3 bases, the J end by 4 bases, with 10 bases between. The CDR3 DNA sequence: TGCGCCAGCAGTGATTGGGGACTGTACGAGCAGTACTTC. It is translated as CASSDWGLYEQYF.

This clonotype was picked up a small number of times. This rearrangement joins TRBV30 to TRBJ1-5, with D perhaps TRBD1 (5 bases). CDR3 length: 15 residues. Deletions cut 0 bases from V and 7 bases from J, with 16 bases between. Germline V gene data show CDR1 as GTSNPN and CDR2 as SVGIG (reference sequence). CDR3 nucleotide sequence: TGTGCCTGGAGTGTAGGGGCAGGCGCTTTGCAGCCCCAGCATTTT. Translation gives CAWSVGAGALQPQHF.

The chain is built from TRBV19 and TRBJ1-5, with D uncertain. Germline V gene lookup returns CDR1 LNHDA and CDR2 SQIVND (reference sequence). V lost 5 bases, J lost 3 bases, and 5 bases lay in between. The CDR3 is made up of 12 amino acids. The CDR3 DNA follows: TGTGCCAGTAGTTCCCCCAATCAGCCCCAGCATTTT. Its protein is CASSSPNQPQHF.

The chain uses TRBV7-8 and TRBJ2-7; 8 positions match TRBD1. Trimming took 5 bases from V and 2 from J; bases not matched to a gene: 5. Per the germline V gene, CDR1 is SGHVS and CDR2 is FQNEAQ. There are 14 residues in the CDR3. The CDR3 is CASSDDRGPYEQYF. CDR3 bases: TGTGCCAGCAGCGACGACAGGGGCCCCTACGAGCAGTACTTC.

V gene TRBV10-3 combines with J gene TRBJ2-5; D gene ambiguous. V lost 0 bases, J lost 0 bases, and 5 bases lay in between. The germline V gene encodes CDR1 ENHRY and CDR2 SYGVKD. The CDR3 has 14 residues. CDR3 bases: TGTGCCATCAGTGAGTCCCCGTACCAAGAGACCCAGTACTTC. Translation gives CAISESPYQETQYF.